This TCR beta chain was sequenced for a study of sequential checkpoint blockade in melanoma. Across the whole study: Arm A got nivolumab then ipilimumab; arm B the reverse, 1:1. After nivolumab or ipilimumab alone, over 20 patients had week-13 rebiopsies.

Treatment denoted: randomized to nivolumab then ipilimumab (arm A) or the reverse (arm B). The assay was immunoSEQ multiplex PCR, and TCRdb's table has in-frame clones only and misses some. The sample contains approximately 8,000 clones, over 25% of which appear only once. Germline trimming cut 4 bases from V and 12 bases from J; bases unmatched to any gene: 7. Germline assignment: CDR1 SQVTM and CDR2 ANQGSEA. This CDR3 is built from 12 residues. Worth noting for this clone: Its antigen remains unknown.

The study's findings and limits: In arm A, pretreatment tumor clonality was associated with response.

The clonotype comes from a human donor with melanoma. The V and J genes are TRBV29-1 and TRBJ2-1, with TRBD2 identical over 9 bases. The sequencing here drew on tumor tissue (inferred from file names), taken from a patient given nivolumab and ipilimumab in sequence. CDR3 amino acids: CSVVRLAEGQFF. As DNA, the CDR3 is TGCAGCGTTGTAAGACTAGCGGAGGGGCAGTTCTTC.